Reported below is one TCR beta chain. The data derive from a study of blood T cell repertoires in COVID-19. About the research overall: Samples representing acute and convalescent COVID-19 were sourced from the United States, Italy and Spain. T cells, B-cell-depleted T cells, or PBMCs supplied cDNA or gDNA.

The authors' processing: Cell counts per sample came from amplifying reference gene primers. Sequencing was performed with immunoSEQ multiplex PCR; in TCRdb, only in-frame clones are kept and a portion is missing. V and J calls plus clone size are reproduced from that table; the DNA served to infer D and trimming. Among under 200,000 clones, around 87% were seen once, and the ten largest hold 0.99%. The CDR3 length is 11 residues. Trimming cost V 5 bases and J 3 bases, with 4 bases left between them. V usage is TRBV12-3 or TRBV12-4 and J usage is TRBJ1-1; D call uncertain. Source material: peripheral blood. The origin of this receptor is a man between 18 and 35 years old with acute or convalescent COVID-19. CDR3 region: CASSDYTEAFF. CDR3 nucleotide sequence: TGTGCCAGCAGTGACTACACTGAAGCTTTCTTT.